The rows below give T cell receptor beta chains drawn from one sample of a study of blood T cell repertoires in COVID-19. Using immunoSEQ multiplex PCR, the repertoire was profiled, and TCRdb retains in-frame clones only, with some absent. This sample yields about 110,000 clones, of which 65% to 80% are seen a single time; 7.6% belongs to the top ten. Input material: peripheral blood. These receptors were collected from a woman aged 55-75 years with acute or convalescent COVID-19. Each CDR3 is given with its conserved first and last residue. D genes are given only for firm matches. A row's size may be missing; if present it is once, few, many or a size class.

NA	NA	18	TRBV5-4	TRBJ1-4	CASSLGVIDQGGNEKLFF	TGTGCCAGCAGCTTGGGGGTAATCGATCAGGGTGGAAATGAAAAACTGTTTTTT
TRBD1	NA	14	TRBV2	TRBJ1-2	CASRPGQGIYGYTF	TGTGCCAGCAGGCCGGGACAGGGGATCTATGGCTACACCTTC
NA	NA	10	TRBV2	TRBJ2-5	CASRAKTQYF	TGTGCCAGCAGGGCCAAGACCCAGTACTTC
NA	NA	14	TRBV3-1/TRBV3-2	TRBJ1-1	CASSQDPGDTEAFF	TGTGCCAGCAGCCAAGATCCCGGGGACACTGAAGCTTTCTTT
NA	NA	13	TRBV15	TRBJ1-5	CATSSYPGQPQHF	TGTGCCACCAGCAGTTATCCGGGGCAGCCCCAGCATTTT
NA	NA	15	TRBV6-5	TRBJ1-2	CASSPQPSGGEGYTF	TGTGCCAGCAGTCCCCAGCCGTCTGGGGGCGAGGGCTACACCTTC
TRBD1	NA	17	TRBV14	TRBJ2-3	CASSRQTRTGRTDTQYF	TGTGCCAGCAGCCGCCAAACCCGGACAGGGAGGACAGATACGCAGTATTTT
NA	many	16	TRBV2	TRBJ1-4	CASSERDTGTNEKLFF	TGTGCCAGCAGTGAGAGGGACACAGGTACTAATGAAAAACTGTTTTTT
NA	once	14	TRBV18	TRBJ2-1	CASSPPQGNNEQFF	TGTGCCAGCTCCCCCCCGCAGGGAAACAATGAGCAGTTCTTC
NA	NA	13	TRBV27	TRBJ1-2	CASSLSRGLGYTF	TGTGCCAGCAGTTTAAGCCGCGGTCTAGGCTACACCTTC
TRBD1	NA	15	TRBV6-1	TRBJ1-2	CASSEEWGQGYGYTF	TGTGCCAGCAGTGAAGAGTGGGGACAGGGCTATGGCTACACCTTC
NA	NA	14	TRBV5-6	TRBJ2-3	CASSFFGLEDTQYF	TGTGCCAGCAGCTTTTTCGGCCTAGAAGATACGCAGTATTTT
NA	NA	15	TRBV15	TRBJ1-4	CATSRDMGRLTGLFF	TGTGCCACCAGCAGAGATATGGGGCGTTTGACAGGACTGTTTTTT
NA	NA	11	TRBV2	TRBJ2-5	CASSLKETQYF	TGTGCCAGCAGTCTTAAAGAGACCCAGTACTTC
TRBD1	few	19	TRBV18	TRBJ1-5	CASSPRRRDRSYSNQPQHF	TGTGCCAGCTCACCCCGGCGCCGGGACAGATCCTATAGCAATCAGCCCCAGCATTTT
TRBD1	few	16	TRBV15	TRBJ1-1	CATSRGRTPGQQKAFF	TGTGCCACCAGCAGAGGAAGGACTCCGGGACAGCAAAAAGCTTTCTTT
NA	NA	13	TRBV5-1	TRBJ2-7	CASSLEGRVWQYF	TGCGCCAGCAGCTTGGAGGGCAGGGTGTGGCAGTACTTC
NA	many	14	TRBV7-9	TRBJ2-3	CASSLDTNTDTQYF	TGTGCCAGCAGCTTGGACACAAACACAGATACGCAGTATTTT
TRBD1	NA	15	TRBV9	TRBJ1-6	CASSVGGTGGSPLHF	TGTGCCAGCAGCGTTGGGGGGACAGGGGGTTCACCCCTCCACTTT
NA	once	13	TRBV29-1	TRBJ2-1	CSVVGQGIDEQFF	TGCAGCGTTGTGGGCCAGGGAATCGATGAGCAGTTCTTC
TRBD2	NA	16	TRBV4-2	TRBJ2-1	CASSPERSGGYNEQFF	TGTGCCAGCAGCCCGGAGAGGAGCGGGGGGTACAATGAGCAGTTCTTC
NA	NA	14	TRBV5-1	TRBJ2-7	CASSLEQATYEQYF	TGCGCCAGCAGCTTGGAACAGGCGACCTACGAGCAGTACTTC
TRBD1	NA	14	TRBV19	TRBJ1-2	CASSIPTGNYGYTF	TGTGCCAGTAGTATCCCGACAGGGAACTATGGCTACACCTTC
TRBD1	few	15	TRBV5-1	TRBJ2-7	CASSPMGQGAYEQYF	TGCGCCAGCAGCCCCATGGGGCAGGGGGCATACGAGCAGTACTTC
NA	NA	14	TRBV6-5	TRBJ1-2	CASSYKGANYGYTF	TGTGCCAGCAGTTACAAGGGGGCTAACTATGGCTACACCTTC
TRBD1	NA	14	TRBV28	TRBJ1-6	CASSTGQVESPLHF	TGTGCCAGCAGTACGGGACAGGTGGAGTCACCCCTCCACTTT
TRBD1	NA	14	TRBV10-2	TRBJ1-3	CASSEQGAGNTIYF	TGCGCCAGCAGTGAACAGGGGGCTGGAAACACCATATATTTT
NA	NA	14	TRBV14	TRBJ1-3	CASSQEGRGNTIYF	TGTGCCAGCAGCCAAGAAGGGAGGGGAAACACCATATATTTT
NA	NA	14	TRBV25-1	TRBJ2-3	CASSYVGGTDTQYF	TGTGCCAGCAGCTATGTCGGTGGCACAGATACGCAGTATTTT
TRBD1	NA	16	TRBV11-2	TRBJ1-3	CASGRTLQGEENTIYF	TGTGCCAGCGGCCGCACGTTACAGGGGGAAGAAAACACCATATATTTT
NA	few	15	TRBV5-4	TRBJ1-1	CASSSPDVGGTEAFF	TGTGCCAGCAGCTCCCCCGACGTTGGAGGCACTGAAGCTTTCTTT
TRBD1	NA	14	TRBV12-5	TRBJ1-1	CASGLGQWGTEAFF	TGTGCTAGTGGCCTGGGACAGTGGGGCACTGAAGCTTTCTTT
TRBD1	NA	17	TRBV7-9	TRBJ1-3	CASSLGQGLYSGNTIYF	TGTGCCAGCAGCCTAGGACAGGGGCTATACTCTGGAAACACCATATATTTT
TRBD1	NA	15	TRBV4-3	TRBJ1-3	CASSRDRVSGNTIYF	TGCGCCAGCAGCCGGGACAGGGTATCTGGAAACACCATATATTTT
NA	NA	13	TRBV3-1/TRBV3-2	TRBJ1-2	CASSLQGYYGYTF	TGTGCCAGCAGCCTTCAGGGTTACTATGGCTACACCTTC
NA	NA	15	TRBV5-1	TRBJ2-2	CASSLGRAGTGELFF	TGCGCCAGCAGCTTGGGCAGGGCCGGCACCGGGGAGCTGTTTTTT
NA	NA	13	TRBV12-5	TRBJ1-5	CASGLGPVQPQHF	TGTGCTAGTGGTTTGGGCCCGGTCCAGCCCCAGCATTTT
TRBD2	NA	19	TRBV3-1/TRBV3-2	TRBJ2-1	CASSQAGTSGGSEYNEQFF	TGTGCCAGCAGCCAAGCGGGGACTAGCGGGGGCTCGGAGTACAATGAGCAGTTCTTC
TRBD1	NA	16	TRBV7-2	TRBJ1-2	CASSLQTGVLDYGYTF	TGTGCCAGCAGCTTACAAACAGGGGTGCTTGACTATGGCTACACCTTC
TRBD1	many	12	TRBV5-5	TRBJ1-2	CASSFDRDGYTF	TGTGCCAGCAGCTTCGACAGGGACGGCTACACCTTC
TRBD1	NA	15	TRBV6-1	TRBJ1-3	CASSDPGQGRNTIYF	TGTGCCAGCAGTGATCCGGGACAGGGTCGAAACACCATATATTTT